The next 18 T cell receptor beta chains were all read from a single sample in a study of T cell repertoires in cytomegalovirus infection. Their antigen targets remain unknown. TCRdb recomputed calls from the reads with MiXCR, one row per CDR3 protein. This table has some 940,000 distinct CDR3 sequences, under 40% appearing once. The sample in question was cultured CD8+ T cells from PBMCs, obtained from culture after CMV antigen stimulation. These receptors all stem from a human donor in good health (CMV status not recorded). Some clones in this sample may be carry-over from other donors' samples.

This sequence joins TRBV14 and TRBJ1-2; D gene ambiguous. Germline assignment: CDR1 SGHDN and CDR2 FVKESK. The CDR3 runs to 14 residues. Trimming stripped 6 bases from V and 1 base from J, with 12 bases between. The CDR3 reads CASRPMNFNYGYTF. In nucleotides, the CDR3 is TGTGCCAGCAGACCGATGAACTTTAACTATGGCTACACCTTC.

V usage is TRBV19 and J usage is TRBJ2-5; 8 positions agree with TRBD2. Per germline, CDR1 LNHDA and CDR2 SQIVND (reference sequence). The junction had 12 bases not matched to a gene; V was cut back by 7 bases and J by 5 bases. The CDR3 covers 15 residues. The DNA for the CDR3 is TGTGCCAGTAAAGGGACCGGGGGGGCCTGGGAGACCCAGTACTTC. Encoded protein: CASKGTGGAWETQYF.

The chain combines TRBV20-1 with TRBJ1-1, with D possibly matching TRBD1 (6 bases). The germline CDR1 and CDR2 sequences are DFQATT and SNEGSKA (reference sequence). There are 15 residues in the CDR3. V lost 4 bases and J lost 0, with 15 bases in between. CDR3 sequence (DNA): TGCAGTGCTACTAATACAGGGCTATTGAACACTGAAGCTTTCTTT. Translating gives CSATNTGLLNTEAFF.

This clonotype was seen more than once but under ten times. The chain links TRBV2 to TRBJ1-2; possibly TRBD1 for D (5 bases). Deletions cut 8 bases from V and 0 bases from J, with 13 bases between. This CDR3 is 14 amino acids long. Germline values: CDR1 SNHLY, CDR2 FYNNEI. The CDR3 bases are TGTGCCAGCTCAGCTGGGACGGCTAACTATGGCTACACCTTC. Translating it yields CASSAGTANYGYTF.

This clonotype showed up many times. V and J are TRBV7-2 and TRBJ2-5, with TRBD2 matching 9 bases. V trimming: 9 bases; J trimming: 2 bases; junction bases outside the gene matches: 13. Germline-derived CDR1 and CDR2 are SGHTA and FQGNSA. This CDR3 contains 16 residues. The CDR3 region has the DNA TGTGCCAGTCGCCGCGGGGGGGCCGGGAAACAAGAGACCCAGTACTTC. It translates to CASRRGGAGKQETQYF.

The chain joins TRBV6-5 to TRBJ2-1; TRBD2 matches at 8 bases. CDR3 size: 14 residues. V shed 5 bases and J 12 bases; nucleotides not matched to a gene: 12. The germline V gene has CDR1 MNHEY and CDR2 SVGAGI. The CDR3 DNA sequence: TGTGCCAGCAGTCCGGGACTAGTGGACCTCGGGCAGTTCTTC. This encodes CASSPGLVDLGQFF.

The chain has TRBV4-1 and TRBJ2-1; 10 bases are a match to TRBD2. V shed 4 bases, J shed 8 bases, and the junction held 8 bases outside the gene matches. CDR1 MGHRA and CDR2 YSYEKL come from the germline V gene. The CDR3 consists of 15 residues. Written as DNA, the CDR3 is TGCGCCAGCAGCCCCAGCGGGGGGGGAGGTTATGAGCAGTTCTTC. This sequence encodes CASSPSGGGGYEQFF.

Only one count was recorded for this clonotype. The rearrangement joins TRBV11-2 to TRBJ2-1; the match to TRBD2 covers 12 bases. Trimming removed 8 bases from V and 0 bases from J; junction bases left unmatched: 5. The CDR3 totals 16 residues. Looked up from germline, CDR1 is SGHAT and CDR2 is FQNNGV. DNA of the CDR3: TGTGCCAGCCTCTGGACTAGCGGGGCCTCCTACAATGAGCAGTTCTTC. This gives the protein CASLWTSGASYNEQFF.

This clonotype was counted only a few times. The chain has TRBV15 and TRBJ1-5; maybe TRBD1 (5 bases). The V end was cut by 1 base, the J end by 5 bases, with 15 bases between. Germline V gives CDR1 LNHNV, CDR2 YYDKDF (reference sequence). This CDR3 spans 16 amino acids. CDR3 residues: CATSRVKTVLHQPQHF. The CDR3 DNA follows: TGTGCCACCAGCAGAGTTAAGACAGTCCTTCATCAGCCCCAGCATTTT. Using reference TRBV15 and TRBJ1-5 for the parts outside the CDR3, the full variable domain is DAMVIQNPRYQVTQFGKPVTLSCSQTLNHNVMYWYQQKSSQAPKLLFHYYDKDFNNEADTPDNFQSRRPNTSFCFLDIRSPGLGDTAMYLCATSRVKTVLHQPQHFGDGTRLSIL.

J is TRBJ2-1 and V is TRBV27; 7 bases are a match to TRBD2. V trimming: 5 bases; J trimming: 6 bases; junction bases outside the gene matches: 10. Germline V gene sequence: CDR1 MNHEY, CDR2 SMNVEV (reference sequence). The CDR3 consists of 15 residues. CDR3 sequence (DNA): TGTGCCAGCAGTCCACTGGCGGGGGTAAGCAATGAGCAGTTCTTC. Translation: CASSPLAGVSNEQFF.

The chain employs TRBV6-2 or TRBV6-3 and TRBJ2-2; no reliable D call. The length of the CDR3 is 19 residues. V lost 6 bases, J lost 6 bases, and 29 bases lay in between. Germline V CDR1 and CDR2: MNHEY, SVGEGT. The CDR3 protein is CASSPPPSDRLRAAGELFF. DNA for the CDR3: TGTGCCAGCAGCCCCCCCCCCTCTGACCGCTTAAGGGCTGCCGGGGAGCTGTTTTTT.

The CDR3 is CASSTPFGRDTQYF. In nucleotides, the CDR3 is TGTGCCAGTAGTACCCCCTTCGGACGAGATACGCAGTATTTT. V usage is TRBV19 and J usage is TRBJ2-3; D is ambiguous. CDR1 and CDR2 from the germline V gene are LNHDA and SQIVND (reference sequence). Trimming stripped 4 bases from V and 5 bases from J, with 13 bases between. This CDR3 comprises 14 residues.

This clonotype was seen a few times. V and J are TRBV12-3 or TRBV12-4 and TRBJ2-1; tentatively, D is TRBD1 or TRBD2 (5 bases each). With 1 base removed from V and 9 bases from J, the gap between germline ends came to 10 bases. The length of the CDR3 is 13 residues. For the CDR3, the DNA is TGTGCCAGCAGTTTAGATGAGGGGCCTGAGCAGTTCTTC. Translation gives CASSLDEGPEQFF.

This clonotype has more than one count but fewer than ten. The CDR3 protein is CASSSPGTGVDEQFF. The CDR3, as DNA: TGTGCCAGCAGCTCACCCGGGACAGGGGTCGATGAGCAGTTCTTC. This chain joins TRBV7-9 and TRBJ2-1, with 10 bases identical to TRBD1. CDR1 and CDR2 from the germline V gene are SEHNR and FQNEAQ (reference sequence). This CDR3 comprises 15 residues. J lost 8 bases, V lost 4 bases, and 8 bases had no gene match.

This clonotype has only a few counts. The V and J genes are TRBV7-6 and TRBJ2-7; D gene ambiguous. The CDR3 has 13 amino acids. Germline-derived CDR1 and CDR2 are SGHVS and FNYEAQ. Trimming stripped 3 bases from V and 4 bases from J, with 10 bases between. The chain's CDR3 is CASSLGRQYEQYV. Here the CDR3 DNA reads TGTGCCAGCAGCTTGGGCCGGCAGTACGAGCAGTACGTC.

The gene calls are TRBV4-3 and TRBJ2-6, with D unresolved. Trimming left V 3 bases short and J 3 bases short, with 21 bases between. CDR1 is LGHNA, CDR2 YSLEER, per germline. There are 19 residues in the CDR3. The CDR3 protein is CASSQKFRWPPDGANVLTF. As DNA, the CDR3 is TGCGCCAGCAGCCAGAAATTCAGGTGGCCCCCCGATGGGGCCAACGTCCTGACTTTC.

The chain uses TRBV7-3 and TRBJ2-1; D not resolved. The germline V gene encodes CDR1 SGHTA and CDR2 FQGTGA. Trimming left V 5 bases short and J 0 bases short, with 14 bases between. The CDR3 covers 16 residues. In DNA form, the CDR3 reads TGTGCCAGCAGCGTAAATCCCCAGAGCTCCTACAATGAGCAGTTCTTC. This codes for CASSVNPQSSYNEQFF.

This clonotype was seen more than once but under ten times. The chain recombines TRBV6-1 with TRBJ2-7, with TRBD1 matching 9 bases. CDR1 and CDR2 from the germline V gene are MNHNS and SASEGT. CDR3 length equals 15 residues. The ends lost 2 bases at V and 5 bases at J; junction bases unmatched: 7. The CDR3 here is CASSEWDRARDEQYV. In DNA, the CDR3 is TGTGCCAGCAGTGAATGGGACAGGGCTCGCGACGAGCAGTACGTC.